This TCR beta chain was recorded in a study of blood T cell repertoires in COVID-19. Study-level information: PBMCs, B-cell-depleted T cells, or T cells provided the cDNA or gDNA that made up the material.

Original methodology: Estimation of nucleated cell counts relied on the amplification of reference gene primers. TCRdb keeps only in-frame clones here, not all; method: immunoSEQ multiplex PCR. The D gene and trimming were derived from the DNA, and the V and J assignments and clone size from that table. Of just under 45,000 clones listed, about 90% are singletons. V lost 6 bases, J lost 0 bases, and 17 bases lay in between. CDR3 size: 16 residues. In germline, CDR1 is MNHNY, CDR2 SVGAGI (reference sequence). The rearrangement joins TRBV6-6 to TRBJ2-5; perhaps TRBD1 as D (5 bases). The TCR sequence derives from a woman aged 80 or over in a cohort sampled during active or convalescent COVID-19. Sequenced material: peripheral blood. CDR3 residues: CASSQRGARDQETQYF. The CDR3 nucleotides are TGTGCCAGCAGCCAAAGGGGTGCTCGGGACCAAGAGACCCAGTACTTC.